A single sample gave rise to the 5 T cell receptor beta chains below, sequenced in a study of blood T cell repertoires in COVID-19. Sequenced by immunoSEQ multiplex PCR; TCRdb stores in-frame clones only, minus some. The table includes roughly 28,000 clones, approximately 79% detected once. Sequencing was carried out using peripheral blood. The receptors come from a man older than 75 with active or convalescent COVID-19.

The genes are TRBV28 and TRBJ2-3; the match to TRBD2 covers 7 bases. J gave up 11 bases and V 5 bases, and 7 bases lay outside the gene matches. The CDR3 consists of 12 residues. The V gene's germline CDR1 is MDHEN and CDR2 SYDVKM. The CDR3 DNA reads TGTGCCAGCAGTAATGGACTAGTCGGGCAGTATTTT. It yields the protein CASSNGLVGQYF.

This chain connects TRBV6-5 to TRBJ1-6; 9 bases align to TRBD1. The V and J ends lost 5 bases and 12 bases, in that order; junction bases with no gene match: 5. The CDR3 is 13 amino acids. Germline values: CDR1 MNHEY, CDR2 SVGAGI. The CDR3 spells CASSRGQGQPLHF. As DNA, the CDR3 is TGTGCCAGCAGTCGAGGACAGGGGCAACCCCTCCACTTT.

The V gene is TRBV6-6, the J gene TRBJ1-1; unclear D gene. This CDR3 spans 11 amino acids. CDR1 MNHNY and CDR2 SVGAGI come from the germline V gene (reference sequence). With 2 bases removed from V and 7 bases from J, the gap between germline ends came to 5 bases. The CDR3 coding sequence is TGTGCCAGCAGTTACCCCAATGAAGCTTTCTTT. Translating it yields CASSYPNEAFF.

The V and J genes are TRBV7-8 and TRBJ2-1; 12 bases agree with TRBD1. CDR1 and CDR2 from the germline V gene are SGHVS and FQNEAQ. The J segment lost 4 bases and the V segment lost 8 bases, leaving 12 bases of the junction unmatched. The length of the CDR3 is 17 residues. The CDR3 protein is CASGRDRGLSFYNEQFF. DNA of the CDR3: TGTGCCAGCGGCCGGGACAGGGGGCTCTCCTTTTACAATGAGCAGTTCTTC.

The chain has TRBV29-1 and TRBJ1-2; no firm D call. Trimming removed 4 bases from V and 5 bases from J, with 11 bases in between. The CDR3 runs to 12 residues. Per the germline V gene, CDR1 is SQVTM and CDR2 is ANQGSEA. CDR3 DNA sequence: TGCAGCGTTGTCGGGCCGGGGTATGGCTACACCTTC. It yields the protein CSVVGPGYGYTF.